This TCR beta chain emerged from a study of blood T cell repertoires in COVID-19. Overall study context: The samples span acute and convalescent COVID-19 from the United States, Italy and Spain.

The age range of participants was 18 to 89 years, with residence in about two dozen US areas. Two negative PCRs, clearance, or symptom resolution had been documented for recovered Cohort 3 donors. Germline V gene lookup returns CDR1 SGHRS and CDR2 YFSETQ. The germline V and J ends were trimmed by 4 bases and 0 bases, with 14 bases remaining between them. This CDR3 has 15 amino acids. The authors' processing: How many nucleated cells were present was estimated from reference gene primer amplification. Some clones are missing from TCRdb's copy, which holds only in-frame ones; the method was immunoSEQ multiplex PCR. V and J calls and clone size come straight from that table; D and trimming were deduced from the DNA. Found here are 450,000 to 600,000 clones, about 90% of them singletons; the top ten hold under 0.85%.

This clonotype was obtained from a woman between 18 and 29 years old who had recovered from COVID-19. Material for sequencing was PBMCs or T cells enriched from blood (not recorded which). V usage is TRBV5-1 and J usage is TRBJ2-7, with D unclear. In nucleotides, the CDR3 is TGCGCCAGCAGCATACAGACCGGCAGCTCCTACGAGCAGTACTTC. Amino acids: CASSIQTGSSYEQYF.